This TCR beta chain is drawn from a study of early T cells in non-severe SARS-CoV-2 infection. This CDR3 is 14 amino acids long. Looked up from germline, CDR1 is SGHTS and CDR2 is YDEGEE. V was cut by 4 bases and J by 10 bases, with 15 bases left in between. This clonotype showed up many times. TCRdb ran MiXCR on the 5' RACE reads and lists one entry per CDR3 protein. The table lists around 92,000 distinct CDR3 sequences, 9.5% to 11% of them singletons. The sequenced sample was whole blood. This clonotype originated in an adult who was a healthcare worker with PCR-confirmed SARS-CoV-2 infection or an uninfected control (not recorded which). The rearrangement uses TRBV5-8 and TRBJ1-6; D is unresolved. As DNA, the CDR3 is TGTGCCAGCAGCGCCTGGGAGGTGCGGTCACCCCTCCACTTT. Translated, it gives CASSAWEVRSPLHF.